Below, 10 T cell receptor beta chains from the same sample are listed, as sequenced in a study of blood T cell repertoires in COVID-19. Sequencing was performed with immunoSEQ multiplex PCR; in TCRdb, only in-frame clones are kept and a portion is missing. This sample has 100,000 to 150,000 clones, with approximately 85% found just once. The sample comprised peripheral blood. The receptors shown here come from a woman aged 80 or over with COVID-19, enrolled during active disease.

The chain combines TRBV2 with TRBJ1-6, with D unresolved. Trimming removed 4 bases from V and 5 bases from J, with 12 bases in between. The CDR3 extends over 15 amino acids. From germline, CDR1 is SNHLY and CDR2 FYNNEI. This chain's CDR3 is CASSASRSNNSPLHF. The CDR3, as DNA: TGTGCCAGCAGTGCCTCCCGGTCCAATAATTCACCCCTCCACTTT.

The chain is built from TRBV7-3 and TRBJ2-1; 9 nucleotides match TRBD2. CDR1 is SGHTA, CDR2 FQGTGA, per germline. V shed 8 bases, J shed 4 bases, and the junction held 6 bases outside the gene matches. This CDR3 spans 14 amino acids. The DNA for the CDR3 is TGTGCCAGCCTCCGGCTAGCGGGATACAATGAGCAGTTCTTC. Protein sequence: CASLRLAGYNEQFF.

The chain couples TRBV14 to TRBJ2-5; 12 bases are a match to TRBD2. V shed 1 base and J 4 bases; nucleotides not matched to a gene: 1. CDR1 SGHDN and CDR2 FVKESK come from the germline V gene. The CDR3 consists of 15 residues. The chain's CDR3 is CASSQGLAGVETQYF. The CDR3 DNA reads as TGTGCCAGCAGCCAAGGACTAGCGGGAGTAGAGACCCAGTACTTC.

The V and J genes are TRBV7-2 and TRBJ2-2; TRBD1 aligns across 8 bases. This CDR3 is 16 amino acids long. Germline V gives CDR1 SGHTA, CDR2 FQGNSA. Trimming removed 0 bases from V and 7 bases from J; junction bases left unmatched: 7. The CDR3 bases are TGTGCCAGCAGCTTAGCAGCTGGACAGGGAAACGGGGAGCTGTTTTTT. Protein sequence: CASSLAAGQGNGELFF.

The genes are TRBV7-2 and TRBJ1-1; D is possibly TRBD1 (6 bases). CDR3 size: 15 residues. Between the trimmed V and J ends, which lost 1 base and 0 bases, there was a span of 9 bases. Per germline, CDR1 SGHTA and CDR2 FQGNSA. CDR3 region: CASSLDSGVNTEAFF. The CDR3 region has the DNA TGTGCCAGCAGCTTAGATTCAGGGGTGAACACTGAAGCTTTCTTT. The complete variable domain, with remaining parts taken from reference TRBV7-2 and TRBJ1-1, reads GAGVSQSPSNKVTEKGKDVELRCDPISGHTALYWYRQSLGQGLEFLIYFQGNSAPDKSGLPSDRFSAERTGGSVSTLTIQRTQQEDSAVYLCASSLDSGVNTEAFFGQGTRLTVV.

The CDR3 loop is CASSASGGSYNEQFF. The CDR3 nucleotides read TGTGCCAGTAGTGCTAGCGGAGGCTCCTACAATGAGCAGTTCTTC. The V gene is TRBV19, the J gene TRBJ2-1; 7 bases line up with TRBD2. Per the germline V gene, CDR1 is LNHDA and CDR2 is SQIVND (reference sequence). CDR3 length equals 15 residues. The J segment lost 0 bases and the V segment lost 5 bases, leaving 4 bases of the junction unmatched.

J is TRBJ2-5 and V is TRBV2; 14 bases agree with TRBD2. In germline, CDR1 is SNHLY, CDR2 FYNNEI. The CDR3 has 15 amino acids. Germline trimming cut 6 bases from V and 5 bases from J; bases unmatched to any gene: 5. CDR3 region: CASRRLAGGFETQYF. CDR3 sequence (DNA): TGTGCCAGCAGGAGACTAGCGGGAGGGTTTGAGACCCAGTACTTC.

Comment on this clone: This CDR3 is also generated by other DNA sequences in the sample. The gene calls are TRBV5-1 and TRBJ2-1; no definite D call. Germline assignment: CDR1 SGHRS and CDR2 YFSETQ. Trimming cost V 0 bases and J 3 bases, with 7 bases left between them. This CDR3 contains 14 residues. The DNA of the CDR3 is TGCGCCAGCAGCTTGGGGGCCGACTACAATGAGCAGTTCTTC. It is translated as CASSLGADYNEQFF.

The CDR3 loop reads CATSDTGTGVTEAFF. DNA for the CDR3: TGTGCCACCAGTGACACCGGGACAGGGGTCACTGAAGCTTTCTTT. The chain is built from TRBV24-1 and TRBJ1-1, with 10 bases that match TRBD1. Germline V gene data show CDR1 as KGHDR and CDR2 as SFDVKD. Trimming cost V 4 bases and J 4 bases; bases outside gene matches: 5. CDR3 length: 15 residues.

This chain joins TRBV15 and TRBJ2-7, with 13 bases fitting TRBD2. The CDR3 loop spans 17 amino acids. J was trimmed by 0 bases and V by 5 bases; bases with no gene match: 7. Germline V lookup: CDR1 LNHNV, CDR2 YYDKDF (reference sequence). CDR3 protein: CATSASTSGRHSYEQYF. DNA for the CDR3: TGTGCCACCAGCGCCTCGACTAGCGGGAGGCACTCCTACGAGCAGTACTTC.